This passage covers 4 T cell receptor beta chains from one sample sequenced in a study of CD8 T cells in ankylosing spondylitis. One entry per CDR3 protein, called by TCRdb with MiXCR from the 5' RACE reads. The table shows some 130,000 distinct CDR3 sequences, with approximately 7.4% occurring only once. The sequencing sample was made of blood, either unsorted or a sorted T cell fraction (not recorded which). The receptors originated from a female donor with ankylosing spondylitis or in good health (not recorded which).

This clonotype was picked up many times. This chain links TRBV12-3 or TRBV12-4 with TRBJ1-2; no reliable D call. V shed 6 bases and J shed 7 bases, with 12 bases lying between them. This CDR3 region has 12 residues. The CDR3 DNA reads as TGTGCCAGCAGCTCGATCCAGGTTGGCTACACCTTC. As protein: CASSSIQVGYTF.

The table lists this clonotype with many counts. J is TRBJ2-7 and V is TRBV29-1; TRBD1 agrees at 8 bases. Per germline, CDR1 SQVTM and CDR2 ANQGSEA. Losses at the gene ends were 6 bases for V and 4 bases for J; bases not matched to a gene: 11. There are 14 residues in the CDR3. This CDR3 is CSVDGTGLGYEQYF. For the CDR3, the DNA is TGCAGCGTCGATGGGACAGGCCTAGGATACGAGCAGTACTTC.

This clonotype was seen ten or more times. The CDR3 reads CASSFRTGNTDTQYF. The CDR3 DNA reads TGTGCCAGCAGCTTCCGAACAGGGAACACAGATACGCAGTATTTT. This chain joins TRBV7-2 and TRBJ2-3; D is possibly TRBD1 (6 bases). CDR1 and CDR2 from the germline V gene are SGHTA and FQGNSA. The CDR3 is 15 residues long. V was pared by 3 bases and J by 2 bases, with 12 bases between.

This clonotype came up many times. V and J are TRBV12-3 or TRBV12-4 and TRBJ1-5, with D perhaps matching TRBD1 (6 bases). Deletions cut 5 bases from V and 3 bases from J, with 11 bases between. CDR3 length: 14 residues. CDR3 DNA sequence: TGTGCCAGCAGTCCCTACAGGGTCAATCAGCCCCAGCATTTT. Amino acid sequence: CASSPYRVNQPQHF.